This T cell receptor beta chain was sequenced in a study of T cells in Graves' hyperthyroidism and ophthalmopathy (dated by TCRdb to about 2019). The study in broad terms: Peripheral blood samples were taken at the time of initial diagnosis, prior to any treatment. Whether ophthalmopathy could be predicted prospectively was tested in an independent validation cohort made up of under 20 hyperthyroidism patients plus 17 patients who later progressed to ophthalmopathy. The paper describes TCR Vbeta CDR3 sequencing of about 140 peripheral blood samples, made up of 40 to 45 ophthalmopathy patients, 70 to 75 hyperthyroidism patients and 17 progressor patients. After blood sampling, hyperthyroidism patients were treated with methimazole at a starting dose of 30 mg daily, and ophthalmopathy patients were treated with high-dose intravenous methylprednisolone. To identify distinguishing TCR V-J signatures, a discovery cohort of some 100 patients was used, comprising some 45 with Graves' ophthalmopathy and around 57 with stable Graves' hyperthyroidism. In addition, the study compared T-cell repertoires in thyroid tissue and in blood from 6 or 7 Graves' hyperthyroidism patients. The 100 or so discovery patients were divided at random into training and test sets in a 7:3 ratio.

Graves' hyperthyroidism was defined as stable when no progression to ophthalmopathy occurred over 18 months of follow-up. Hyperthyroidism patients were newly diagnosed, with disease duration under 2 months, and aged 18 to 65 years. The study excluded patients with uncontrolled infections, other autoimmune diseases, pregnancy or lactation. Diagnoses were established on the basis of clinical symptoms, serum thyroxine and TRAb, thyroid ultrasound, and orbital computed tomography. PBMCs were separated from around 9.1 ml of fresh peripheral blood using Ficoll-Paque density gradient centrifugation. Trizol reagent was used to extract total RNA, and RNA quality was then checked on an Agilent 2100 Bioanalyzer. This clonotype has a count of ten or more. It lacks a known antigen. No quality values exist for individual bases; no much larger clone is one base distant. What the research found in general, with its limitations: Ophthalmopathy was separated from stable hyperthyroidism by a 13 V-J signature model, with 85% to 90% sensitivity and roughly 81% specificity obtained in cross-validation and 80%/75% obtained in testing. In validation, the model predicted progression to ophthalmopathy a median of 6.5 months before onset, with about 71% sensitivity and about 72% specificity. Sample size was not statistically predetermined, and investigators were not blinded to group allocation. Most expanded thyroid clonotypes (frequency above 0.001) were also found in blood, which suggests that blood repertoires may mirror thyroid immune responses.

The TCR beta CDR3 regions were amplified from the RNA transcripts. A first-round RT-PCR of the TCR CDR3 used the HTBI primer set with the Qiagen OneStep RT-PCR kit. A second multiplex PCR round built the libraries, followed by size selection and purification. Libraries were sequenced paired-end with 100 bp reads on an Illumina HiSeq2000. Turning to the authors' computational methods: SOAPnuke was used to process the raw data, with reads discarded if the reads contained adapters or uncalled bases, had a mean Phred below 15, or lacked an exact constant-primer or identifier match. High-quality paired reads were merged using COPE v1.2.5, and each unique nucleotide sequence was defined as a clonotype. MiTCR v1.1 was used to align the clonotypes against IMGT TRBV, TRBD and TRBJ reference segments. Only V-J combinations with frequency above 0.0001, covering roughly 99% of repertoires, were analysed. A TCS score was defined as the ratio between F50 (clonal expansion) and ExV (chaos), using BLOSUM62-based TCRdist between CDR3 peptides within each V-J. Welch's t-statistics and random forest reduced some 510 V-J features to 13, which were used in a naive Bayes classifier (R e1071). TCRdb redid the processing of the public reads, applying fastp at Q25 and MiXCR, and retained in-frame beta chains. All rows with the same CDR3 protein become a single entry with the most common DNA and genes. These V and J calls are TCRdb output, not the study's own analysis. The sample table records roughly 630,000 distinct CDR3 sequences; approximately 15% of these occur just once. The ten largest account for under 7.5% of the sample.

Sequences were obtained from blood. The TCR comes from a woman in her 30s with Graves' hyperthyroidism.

At the DNA level, the sequence is TGTGCCAGCGGCCAGGGACGGTCGCTCACTGAAGCTTTCTTT. Its protein product is CASGQGRSLTEAFF. This chain is built from TRBV2 and TRBJ1-1, with TRBD1 tentatively as D gene (5 bases match). From a lookup of the germline V gene, CDR1 and CDR2 are SNHLY and FYNNEI. V was cut back by 8 bases and J by 4 bases, leaving a gap of 17 bases between them. The CDR3 measures 14 amino acids from cysteine to phenylalanine. Only the CDR3 portion is preserved as DNA: 42 bases, with reading frame beginning at the first base. Full variable domain (CDR3 extended with the reference TRBV2 and TRBJ1-1 proteins): EPEVTQTPSHQVTQMGQEVILRCVPISNHLYFYWYRQILGQKVEFLVSFYNNEISEKSEIFDDQFSVERPDGSNFTLKIRSTKLEDSAMYFCASGQGRSLTEAFFGQGTRLTVV.